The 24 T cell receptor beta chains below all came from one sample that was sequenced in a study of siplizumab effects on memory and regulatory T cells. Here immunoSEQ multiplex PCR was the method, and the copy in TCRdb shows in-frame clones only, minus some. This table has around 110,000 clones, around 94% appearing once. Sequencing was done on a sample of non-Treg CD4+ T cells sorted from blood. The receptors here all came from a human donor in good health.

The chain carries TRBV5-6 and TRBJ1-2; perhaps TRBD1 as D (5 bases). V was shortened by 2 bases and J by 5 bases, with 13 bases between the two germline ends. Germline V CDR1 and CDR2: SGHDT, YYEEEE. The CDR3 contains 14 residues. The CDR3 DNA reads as TGTGCCAGCAGCTTTGTACCAGGGAATTATGGCTACACCTTC. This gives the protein CASSFVPGNYGYTF.

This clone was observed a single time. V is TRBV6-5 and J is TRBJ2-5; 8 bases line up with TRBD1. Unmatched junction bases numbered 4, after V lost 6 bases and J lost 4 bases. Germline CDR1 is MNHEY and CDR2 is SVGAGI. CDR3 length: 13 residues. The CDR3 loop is CASSRTGSETQYF. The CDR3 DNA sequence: TGTGCCAGCAGCAGGACAGGGTCAGAGACCCAGTACTTC.

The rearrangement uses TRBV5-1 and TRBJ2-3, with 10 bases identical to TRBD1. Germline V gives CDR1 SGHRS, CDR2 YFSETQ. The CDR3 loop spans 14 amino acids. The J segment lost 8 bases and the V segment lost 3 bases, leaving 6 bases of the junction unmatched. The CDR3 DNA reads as TGCGCCAGCAGCTGGGGGACAGGGGATGGTACGCAGTATTTT. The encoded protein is CASSWGTGDGTQYF.

For the CDR3, the DNA is TGTGCCAGCTCACAGGGAGAAAATCAGCCCCAGCATTTT. Translated: CASSQGENQPQHF. The V call is TRBV18, the J call TRBJ1-5, with D uncertain. Between the trimmed V and J ends, which lost 4 bases and 4 bases, there was a span of 8 bases. Germline CDR1 reads KGHSH; CDR2 reads LQKENI. This CDR3 comprises 13 residues.

CDR3 sequence: CASSNPNPLNEQFF. CDR3 bases: TGCGCCAGCTCGAATCCTAACCCTCTCAATGAGCAGTTCTTC. V usage is TRBV4-1 and J usage is TRBJ2-1, with D unclear. V was cut by 8 bases and J by 6 bases, with 17 bases left in between. Germline V gene sequence: CDR1 MGHRA, CDR2 YSYEKL. This CDR3 has 14 amino acids.

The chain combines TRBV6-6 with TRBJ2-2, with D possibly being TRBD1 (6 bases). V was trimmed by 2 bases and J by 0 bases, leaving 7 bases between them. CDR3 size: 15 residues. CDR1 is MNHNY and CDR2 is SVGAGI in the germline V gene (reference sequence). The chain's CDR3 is CASSYRQANTGELFF. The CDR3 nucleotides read TGTGCCAGCAGTTACCGACAGGCGAACACCGGGGAGCTGTTTTTT.

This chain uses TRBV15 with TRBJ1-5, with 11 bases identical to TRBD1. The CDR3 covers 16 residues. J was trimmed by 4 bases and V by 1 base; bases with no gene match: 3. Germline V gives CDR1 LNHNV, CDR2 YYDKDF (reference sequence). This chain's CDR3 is CATSRGDRGFNQPQHF. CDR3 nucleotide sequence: TGTGCCACCAGCAGAGGGGACAGGGGGTTTAATCAGCCCCAGCATTTT.

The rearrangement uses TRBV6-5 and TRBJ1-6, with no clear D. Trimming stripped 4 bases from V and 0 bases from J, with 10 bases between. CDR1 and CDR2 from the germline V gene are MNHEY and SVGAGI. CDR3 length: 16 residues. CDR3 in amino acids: CASSSWGSSYNSPLHF. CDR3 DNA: TGTGCCAGCAGTTCGTGGGGAAGCTCCTATAATTCACCCCTCCACTTT.

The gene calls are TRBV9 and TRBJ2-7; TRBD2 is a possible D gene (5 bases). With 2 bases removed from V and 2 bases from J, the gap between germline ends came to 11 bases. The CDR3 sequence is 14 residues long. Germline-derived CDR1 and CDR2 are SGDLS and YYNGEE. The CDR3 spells CASSVRTSTYEQYF. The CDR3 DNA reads TGTGCCAGCAGCGTTAGGACTTCCACCTACGAGCAGTACTTC.

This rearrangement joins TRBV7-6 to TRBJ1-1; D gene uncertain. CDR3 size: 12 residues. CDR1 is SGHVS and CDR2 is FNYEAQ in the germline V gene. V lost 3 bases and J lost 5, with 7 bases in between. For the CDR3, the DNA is TGTGCCAGCAGCTTTAAAGGGACTGAAGCTTTCTTT. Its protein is CASSFKGTEAFF.

The CDR3 loop is CASSLARTGVAGELFF. The CDR3 nucleotides read TGCGCCAGCAGCTTGGCGAGGACAGGGGTGGCCGGGGAGCTGTTTTTT. V is TRBV5-1 and J is TRBJ2-2; 9 bases match TRBD1. Germline CDR1 and CDR2: SGHRS and YFSETQ. This CDR3 is built from 16 residues. V shed 0 bases, J shed 6 bases, and the junction held 6 bases outside the gene matches.

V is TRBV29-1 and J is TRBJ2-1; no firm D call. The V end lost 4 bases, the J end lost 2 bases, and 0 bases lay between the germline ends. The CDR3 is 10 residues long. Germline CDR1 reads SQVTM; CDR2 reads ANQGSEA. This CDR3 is CSVAYNEQFF. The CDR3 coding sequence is TGCAGCGTTGCCTACAATGAGCAGTTCTTC.

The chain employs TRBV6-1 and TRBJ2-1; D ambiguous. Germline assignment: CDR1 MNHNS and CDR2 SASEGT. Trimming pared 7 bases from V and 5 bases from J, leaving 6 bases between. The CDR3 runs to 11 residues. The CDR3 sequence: CASTLNNEQFF. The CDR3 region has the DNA TGTGCCAGCACCTTAAACAATGAGCAGTTCTTC.

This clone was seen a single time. The CDR3 sequence is CSGGGGHEQFF. The CDR3 DNA reads as TGCAGCGGTGGAGGGGGACATGAGCAGTTCTTC. The chain combines TRBV29-1 with TRBJ2-1, with D perhaps TRBD1 or TRBD2 (6 bases each). Germline loops: CDR1 SQVTM, CDR2 ANQGSEA. V was pared by 7 bases and J by 8 bases, with 12 bases between. CDR3 length: 11 amino acids.

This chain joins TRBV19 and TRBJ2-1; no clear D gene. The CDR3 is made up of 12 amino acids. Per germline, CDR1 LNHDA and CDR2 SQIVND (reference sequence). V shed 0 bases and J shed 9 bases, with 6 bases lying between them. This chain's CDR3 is CASSIELSEQFF. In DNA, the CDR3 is TGTGCCAGTAGTATAGAGCTGAGTGAGCAGTTCTTC.

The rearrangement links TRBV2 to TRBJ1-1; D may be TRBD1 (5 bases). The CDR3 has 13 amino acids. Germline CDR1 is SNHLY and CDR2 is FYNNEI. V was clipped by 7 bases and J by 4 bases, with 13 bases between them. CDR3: CASTLDSSTEAFF. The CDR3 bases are TGTGCCAGCACTCTTGACAGTAGCACTGAAGCTTTCTTT.

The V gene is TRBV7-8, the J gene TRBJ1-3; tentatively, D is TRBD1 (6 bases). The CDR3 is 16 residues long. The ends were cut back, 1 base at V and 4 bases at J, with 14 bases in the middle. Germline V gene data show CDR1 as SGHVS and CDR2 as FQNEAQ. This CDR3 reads CASSLGGTQNGNTIYF. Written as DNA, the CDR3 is TGTGCCAGCAGCTTAGGCGGGACACAGAACGGAAACACCATATATTTT.

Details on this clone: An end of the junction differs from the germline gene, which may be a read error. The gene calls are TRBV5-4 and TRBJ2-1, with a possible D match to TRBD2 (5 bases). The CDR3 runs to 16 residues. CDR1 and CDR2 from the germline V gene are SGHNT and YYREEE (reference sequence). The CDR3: CASSLPYLNGPSLMVF. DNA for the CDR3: TGTGCCAGCAGCTTGCCCTACCTAAACGGGCCTAGCCTAATGGTCTTC.

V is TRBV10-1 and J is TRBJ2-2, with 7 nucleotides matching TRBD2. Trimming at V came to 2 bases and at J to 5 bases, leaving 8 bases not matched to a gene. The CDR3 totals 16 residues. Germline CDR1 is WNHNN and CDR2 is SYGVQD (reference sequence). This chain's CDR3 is CASSEPGGSRTGELFF. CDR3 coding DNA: TGCGCCAGCAGTGAGCCAGGCGGGAGTAGGACCGGGGAGCTGTTTTTT.

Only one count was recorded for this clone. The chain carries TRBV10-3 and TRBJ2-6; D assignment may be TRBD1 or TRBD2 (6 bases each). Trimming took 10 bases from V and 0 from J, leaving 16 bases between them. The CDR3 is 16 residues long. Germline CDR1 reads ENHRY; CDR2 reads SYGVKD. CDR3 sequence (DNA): TGTGCCACAACTGCGGGACACAACTCTGGGGCCAACGTCCTGACTTTC. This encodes CATTAGHNSGANVLTF.

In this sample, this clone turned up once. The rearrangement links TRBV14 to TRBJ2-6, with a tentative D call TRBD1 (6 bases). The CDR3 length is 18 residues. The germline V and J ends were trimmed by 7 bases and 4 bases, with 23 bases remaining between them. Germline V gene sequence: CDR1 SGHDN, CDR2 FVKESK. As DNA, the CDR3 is TGTGCCAGCAAGGGAACAGGGCCTACTCCGCGGGGGGCCAACGTCCTGACTTTC. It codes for CASKGTGPTPRGANVLTF. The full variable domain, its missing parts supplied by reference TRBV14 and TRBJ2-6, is EAGVTQFPSHSVIEKGQTVTLRCDPISGHDNLYWYRRVMGKEIKFLLHFVKESKQDESGMPNNRFLAERTGGTYSTLKVQPAELEDSGVYFCASKGTGPTPRGANVLTFGAGSRLTVL.

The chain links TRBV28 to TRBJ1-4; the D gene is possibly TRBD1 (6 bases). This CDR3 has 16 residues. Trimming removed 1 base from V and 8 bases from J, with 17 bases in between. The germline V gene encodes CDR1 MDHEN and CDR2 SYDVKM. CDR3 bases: TGTGCCAGCAGTTTATCGGGGGCGGGGTTAAAAGAAAAACTGTTTTTT. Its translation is CASSLSGAGLKEKLFF. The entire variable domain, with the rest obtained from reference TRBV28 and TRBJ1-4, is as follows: DVKVTQSSRYLVKRTGEKVFLECVQDMDHENMFWYRQDPGLGLRLIYFSYDVKMKEKGDIPEGYSVSREKKERFSLILESASTNQTSMYLCASSLSGAGLKEKLFFGSGTQLSVL.

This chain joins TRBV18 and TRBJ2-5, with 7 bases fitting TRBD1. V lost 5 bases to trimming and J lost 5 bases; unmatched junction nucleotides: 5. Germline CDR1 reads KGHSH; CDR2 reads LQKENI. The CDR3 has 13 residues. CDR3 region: CASSAQGIETQYF. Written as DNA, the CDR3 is TGTGCCAGCTCAGCACAGGGGATTGAGACCCAGTACTTC. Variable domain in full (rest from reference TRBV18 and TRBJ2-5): NAGVMQNPRHLVRRRGQEARLRCSPMKGHSHVYWYRQLPEEGLKFMVYLQKENIIDESGMPKERFSAEFPKEGPSILRIQQVVRGDSAAYFCASSAQGIETQYFGPGTRLLVL.

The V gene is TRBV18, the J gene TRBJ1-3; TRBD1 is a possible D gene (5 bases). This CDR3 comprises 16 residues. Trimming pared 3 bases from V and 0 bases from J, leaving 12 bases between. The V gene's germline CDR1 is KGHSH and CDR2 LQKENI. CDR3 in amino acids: CASSPVTERSGNTIYF. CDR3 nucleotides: TGTGCCAGCTCACCGGTGACAGAGCGCTCTGGAAACACCATATATTTT. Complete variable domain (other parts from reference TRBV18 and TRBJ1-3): NAGVMQNPRHLVRRRGQEARLRCSPMKGHSHVYWYRQLPEEGLKFMVYLQKENIIDESGMPKERFSAEFPKEGPSILRIQQVVRGDSAAYFCASSPVTERSGNTIYFGEGSWLTVV.